This TCR beta chain was recovered during a study of blood T cell repertoires in COVID-19. The overall study: From T cells, B-cell-depleted T cells, or PBMCs came the material, which was cDNA or gDNA.

Study processing details: It was from reference gene primer amplification that nucleated cell counts were estimated. Profiling relied on immunoSEQ multiplex PCR, and the TCRdb table lists in-frame clones only, not all of them. The V and J calls and the clone size are those of that table, but D and trimming were determined from the DNA. The sample lists 70,000 to 95,000 clones, around 81% occurring once. Sample: peripheral blood. This sequence was found in a woman between 65 and 79 years old with acute or convalescent COVID-19.

In DNA, the CDR3 is TGTGCCAGCAGCTTCAGCGGGGTGTACAATGAGCAGTTCTTC. It specifies CASSFSGVYNEQFF. V usage is TRBV7-8 and J usage is TRBJ2-1; 7 bases are a match to TRBD2. This CDR3 region has 14 residues. V was clipped by 3 bases and J by 4 bases; unmatched bases: 3. CDR1 is SGHVS and CDR2 is FQNEAQ in the germline V gene.